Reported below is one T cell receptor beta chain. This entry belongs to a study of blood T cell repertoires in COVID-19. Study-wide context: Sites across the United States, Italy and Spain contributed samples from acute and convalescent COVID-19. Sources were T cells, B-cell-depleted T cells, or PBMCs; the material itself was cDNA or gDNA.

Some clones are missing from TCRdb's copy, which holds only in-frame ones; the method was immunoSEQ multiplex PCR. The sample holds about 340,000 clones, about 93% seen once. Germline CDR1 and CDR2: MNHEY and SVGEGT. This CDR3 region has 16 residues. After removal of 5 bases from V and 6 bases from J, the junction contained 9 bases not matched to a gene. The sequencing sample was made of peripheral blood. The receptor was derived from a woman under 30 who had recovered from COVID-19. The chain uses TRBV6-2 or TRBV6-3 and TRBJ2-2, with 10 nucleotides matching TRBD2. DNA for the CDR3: TGTGCCAGCAGTGTACCTAGCGGGAGTTACGCCGGGGAGCTGTTTTTT. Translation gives CASSVPSGSYAGELFF.